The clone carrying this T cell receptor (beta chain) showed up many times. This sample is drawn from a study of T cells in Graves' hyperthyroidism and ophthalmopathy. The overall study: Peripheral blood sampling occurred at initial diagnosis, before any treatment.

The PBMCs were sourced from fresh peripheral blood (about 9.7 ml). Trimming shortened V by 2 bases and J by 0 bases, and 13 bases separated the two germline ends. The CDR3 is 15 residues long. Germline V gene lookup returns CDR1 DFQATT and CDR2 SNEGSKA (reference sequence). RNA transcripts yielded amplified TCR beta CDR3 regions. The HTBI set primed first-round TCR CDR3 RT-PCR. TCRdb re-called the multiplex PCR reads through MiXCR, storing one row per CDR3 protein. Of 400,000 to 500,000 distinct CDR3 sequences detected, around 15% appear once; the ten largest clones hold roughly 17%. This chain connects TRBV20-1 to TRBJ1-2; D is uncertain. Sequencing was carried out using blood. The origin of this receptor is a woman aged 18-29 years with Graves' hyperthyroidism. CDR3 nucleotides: TGCAGTGCTAGACCTCAGGAGGTTTCTAACTATGGCTACACCTTC. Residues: CSARPQEVSNYGYTF.